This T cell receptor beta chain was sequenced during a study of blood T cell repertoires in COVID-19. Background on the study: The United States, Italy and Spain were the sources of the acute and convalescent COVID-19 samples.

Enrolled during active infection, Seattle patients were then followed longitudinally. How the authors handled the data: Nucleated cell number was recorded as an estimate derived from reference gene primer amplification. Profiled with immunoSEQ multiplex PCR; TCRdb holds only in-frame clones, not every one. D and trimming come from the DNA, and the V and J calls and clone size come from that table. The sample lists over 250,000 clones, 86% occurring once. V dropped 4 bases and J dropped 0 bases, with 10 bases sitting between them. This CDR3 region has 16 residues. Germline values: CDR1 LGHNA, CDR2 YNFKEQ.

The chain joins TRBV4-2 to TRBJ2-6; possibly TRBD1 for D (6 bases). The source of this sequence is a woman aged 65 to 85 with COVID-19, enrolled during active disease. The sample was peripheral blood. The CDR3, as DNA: TGTGCCAGCAGCCTCACAGGGAGCTCTGGGGCCAACGTCCTGACTTTC. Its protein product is CASSLTGSSGANVLTF.